The 11 T cell receptor beta chains below were found in one sample sequenced in a study of blood T cell repertoires in COVID-19. This table comes from immunoSEQ multiplex PCR, and its TCRdb copy is limited to in-frame clones, with some not included. The table records roughly 200,000 clones, 85% to 90% of them present only once. The material sequenced was peripheral blood. These receptors came from a woman in her 30s with active or convalescent COVID-19.

The chain has TRBV3-1 (or the pseudogene TRBV3-2) and TRBJ2-1, with 14 nucleotides matching TRBD2. CDR1 and CDR2 (germline): LGHDT, YNNKEL (reference sequence). With V trimmed by 5 bases and J by 10 bases, 7 bases remained unmatched. The CDR3 runs 15 residues. CDR3 DNA: TGTGCCAGCAGCTTGGGACTAGCGGGAGAAATGGAGCAGTTCTTC. Protein: CASSLGLAGEMEQFF.

This clone occurred once. J is TRBJ2-1 and V is TRBV2; weak D call: TRBD1 (5 bases). The CDR3 is made up of 13 amino acids. The V and J ends lost 4 bases and 6 bases respectively, with 10 bases between them. Germline CDR1 reads SNHLY; CDR2 reads FYNNEI. The CDR3 reads CASSVGRGNEQFF. CDR3 in DNA: TGTGCCAGCAGTGTGGGTAGGGGCAATGAGCAGTTCTTC.

This clone has just one count. This sequence joins TRBV7-6 and TRBJ1-1; 8 nucleotides align to TRBD1. With V trimmed by 1 base and J by 1 base, 23 bases remained unmatched. This CDR3 has 22 residues. Looked up from germline, CDR1 is SGHVS and CDR2 is FNYEAQ. This chain's CDR3 is CASSLEWGPGGGWSGGNTEAFF. In nucleotides, the CDR3 is TGTGCCAGCAGCTTAGAGTGGGGACCAGGGGGCGGTTGGAGCGGTGGGAACACTGAAGCTTTCTTT.

V gene TRBV19 combines with J gene TRBJ2-7; 9 bases agree with TRBD2. The CDR3 contains 14 residues. CDR1 is LNHDA and CDR2 is SQIVND in the germline V gene (reference sequence). V shed 5 bases and J 3 bases; nucleotides not matched to a gene: 5. The CDR3 DNA is TGTGCCAGTAGTTATAGCGGGGGACTCTACGAGCAGTACTTC. Translated, it gives CASSYSGGLYEQYF.

The J gene is TRBJ2-1, the V gene TRBV19; 8 bases align to TRBD2. CDR3 length: 15 amino acids. Germline V gene data show CDR1 as LNHDA and CDR2 as SQIVND (reference sequence). Trimming took 2 bases from V and 8 from J; bases not matched to a gene: 8. DNA for the CDR3: TGTGCCAGTAGTATAAACTCGGGGGGGGTCTATGAGCAGTTCTTC. This sequence encodes CASSINSGGVYEQFF.

J is TRBJ1-6 and V is TRBV5-1; D not resolved. Germline lookup yields CDR1 SGHRS and CDR2 YFSETQ. The CDR3 consists of 15 residues. Trimming pared 0 bases from V and 0 bases from J, leaving 4 bases between. CDR3 sequence: CASSLESSYNSPLHF. As DNA, the CDR3 is TGCGCCAGCAGCTTGGAGAGCTCCTATAATTCACCCCTCCACTTT.

V gene TRBV5-1 combines with J gene TRBJ2-7; D unclear. This CDR3 contains 16 residues. CDR1 SGHRS and CDR2 YFSETQ come from the germline V gene. V lost 1 base and J lost 1, with 15 bases in between. The CDR3 is CASSLTETYPSYEQYF. As DNA, the CDR3 is TGCGCCAGCAGCTTGACGGAGACGTACCCGTCCTACGAGCAGTACTTC.

The V gene is TRBV7-2, the J gene TRBJ2-1; 7 positions agree with TRBD2. The V gene's germline CDR1 is SGHTA and CDR2 FQGNSA. With V trimmed by 5 bases and J by 7 bases, 11 bases remained unmatched. This CDR3 comprises 15 residues. The CDR3 here is CASSPSRREVNEQFF. The CDR3 nucleotides are TGTGCCAGCAGCCCATCCCGCCGGGAGGTGAATGAGCAGTTCTTC.

J is TRBJ1-1 and V is TRBV4-2; 11 bases agree with TRBD1. J lost 7 bases, V lost 0 bases, and 4 bases had no gene match. Germline values: CDR1 LGHNA, CDR2 YNFKEQ. The CDR3 covers 15 residues. The CDR3 region has the DNA TGTGCCAGCAGCCAAGAAAAAGGGACAGGGGGTGAAGCTTTCTTT. This gives the protein CASSQEKGTGGEAFF.

The chain recombines TRBV7-9 with TRBJ1-2; no definite D call. Per the germline V gene, CDR1 is SEHNR and CDR2 is FQNEAQ (reference sequence). The CDR3 sequence is 15 residues long. Trimming took off 3 bases at V and 6 bases at J, with 17 bases between the two ends. The CDR3, as DNA: TGTGCCAGCAGCTTGCCGCACCTCGCGGCCAATGGCTACACCTTC. Its translation: CASSLPHLAANGYTF.

This rearrangement joins TRBV30 to TRBJ2-7; 8 positions agree with TRBD1. The CDR3 is 14 amino acids. Looked up from germline, CDR1 is GTSNPN and CDR2 is SVGIG (reference sequence). Trimming cost V 3 bases and J 2 bases; bases outside gene matches: 6. The chain's CDR3 is CAWSETGVAYEQYF. CDR3 nucleotide sequence: TGTGCCTGGAGCGAGACAGGGGTAGCCTACGAGCAGTACTTC. Complete variable domain (other parts from reference TRBV30 and TRBJ2-7): SQTIHQWPATLVQPVGSPLSLECTVEGTSNPNLYWYRQAAGRGLQLLFYSVGIGQISSEVPQNLSASRPQDRQFILSSKKLLLSDSGFYLCAWSETGVAYEQYFGPGTRLTVT.